Below are 10 T cell receptor beta chains sequenced from a single sample in a study of cytomegalovirus exposure and HLA in healthy donors. It was with 60 Vbeta and 13 Jbeta primers that the PCR ran. Clones were read by immunoSEQ multiplex PCR, and TCRdb kept only the in-frame ones, dropping some. The repertoire includes around 100,000 clones, 81% of them detected once, and under 5.5% sits in the top ten. Specimen: PBMCs. Source of these receptors: a man in his forties in good health and CMV-seropositive.

The chain carries TRBV14 and TRBJ1-5; D remains ambiguous. CDR1 and CDR2 (germline): SGHDN, FVKESK. The length of the CDR3 is 12 residues. V lost 4 bases and J lost 4, with 5 bases in between. The CDR3 here is CASSLSNQPQHF. Here the CDR3 DNA reads TGTGCCAGCAGCCTCTCTAATCAGCCCCAGCATTTT.

This clone was detected only once. The V gene is TRBV7-9, the J gene TRBJ2-7; D is unresolved. CDR1 SEHNR and CDR2 FQNEAQ come from the germline V gene (reference sequence). The V end was cut by 2 bases, the J end by 1 base, with 9 bases between. CDR3 length: 14 residues. The CDR3 loop is CASSLFGPSYEQYF. In nucleotides, the CDR3 is TGTGCCAGCAGCTTATTTGGCCCATCCTACGAGCAGTACTTC.

The V call is TRBV27, the J call TRBJ2-1, with 8 bases aligning to TRBD2. The germline V gene encodes CDR1 MNHEY and CDR2 SMNVEV (reference sequence). The CDR3 sequence is 17 residues long. V shed 8 bases, J shed 0 bases, and the junction held 12 bases outside the gene matches. The CDR3 coding sequence is TGTGCCAGCTTTTTCCGAGGAGCGGGGGCCTCCTACAATGAGCAGTTCTTC. It specifies CASFFRGAGASYNEQFF.

The gene calls are TRBV5-1 and TRBJ2-7, with TRBD2 identical over 11 bases. The ends lost 4 bases at V and 2 bases at J; junction bases unmatched: 17. The V gene's germline CDR1 is SGHRS and CDR2 YFSETQ. The CDR3 consists of 19 residues. CDR3 bases: TGCGCCAGCAGCACATCCGCCGGGACTAGCGGAAGGCCAGCCTACGAGCAGTACTTC. It encodes CASSTSAGTSGRPAYEQYF.

The J gene is TRBJ2-3, the V gene TRBV15; 11 nucleotides agree with TRBD1. This CDR3 region has 16 residues. In germline, CDR1 is LNHNV, CDR2 YYDKDF (reference sequence). V lost 1 base, J lost 3 bases, and 3 bases stayed unmatched. CDR3 coding DNA: TGTGCCACCAGCAGAGCCGGGACAGGGGGAACAGATACGCAGTATTTT. This codes for CATSRAGTGGTDTQYF. Full variable domain (missing parts from reference TRBV15 and TRBJ2-3): DAMVIQNPRYQVTQFGKPVTLSCSQTLNHNVMYWYQQKSSQAPKLLFHYYDKDFNNEADTPDNFQSRRPNTSFCFLDIRSPGLGDTAMYLCATSRAGTGGTDTQYFGPGTRLTVL.

V usage is TRBV9 and J usage is TRBJ2-1; possibly TRBD1 for D (5 bases). The V gene lost 0 bases and the J gene lost 2 bases, with 12 bases spanning the gap. Germline V gene data show CDR1 as SGDLS and CDR2 as YYNGEE. The CDR3 has 16 amino acids. The CDR3 is CASSVAPGKAYNEQFF. In DNA, the CDR3 is TGTGCCAGCAGCGTAGCCCCAGGGAAGGCCTACAATGAGCAGTTCTTC.

The J gene is TRBJ2-1, the V gene TRBV5-4; D is perhaps TRBD2 (6 bases). Deletions cut 4 bases from V and 5 bases from J, with 16 bases between. CDR1 and CDR2 from the germline V gene are SGHNT and YYREEE (reference sequence). There are 15 residues in the CDR3. CDR3: CASSHVRRDDNEQFF. CDR3 nucleotides: TGTGCCAGCAGCCACGTACGGCGGGACGACAATGAGCAGTTCTTC.

The count of this clone is one. The chain has TRBV5-6 and TRBJ1-1, with no clear D. The V gene lost 4 bases and the J gene lost 2 bases, with 6 bases spanning the gap. Germline V gene sequence: CDR1 SGHDT, CDR2 YYEEEE. This CDR3 has 12 residues. CDR3 loop: CASSHFNTEAFF. The CDR3 nucleotides read TGTGCCAGCAGCCATTTCAACACTGAAGCTTTCTTT. Drawing the rest from reference TRBV5-6 and TRBJ1-1, the complete variable domain is DAGVTQSPTHLIKTRGQQVTLRCSPKSGHDTVSWYQQALGQGPQFIFQYYEEEERQRGNFPDRFSGHQFPNYSSELNVNALLLGDSALYLCASSHFNTEAFFGQGTRLTVV.

This rearrangement joins TRBV15 to TRBJ2-6, with 7 nucleotides matching TRBD1. V was pared by 2 bases and J by 0 bases, with 7 bases of the junction left unmatched. Germline V gene data show CDR1 as LNHNV and CDR2 as YYDKDF (reference sequence). The length of the CDR3 is 18 residues. CDR3 sequence reads: CATSRFGTVSSGANVLTF. DNA for the CDR3: TGTGCCACCAGCAGATTCGGGACAGTATCCTCTGGGGCCAACGTCCTGACTTTC.

The rearrangement uses TRBV13 and TRBJ1-2; no clear D. The V and J ends lost 1 base and 5 bases respectively, with 11 bases between them. There are 14 residues in the CDR3. From germline, CDR1 is PRHDT and CDR2 FYEKMQ (reference sequence). The DNA for the CDR3 is TGTGCCAGCAGCTTAGCTGCAAGCCCGTATGGCTACACCTTC. Translating gives CASSLAASPYGYTF. The full variable domain, rest sourced from reference TRBV13 and TRBJ1-2, is AAGVIQSPRHLIKEKRETATLKCYPIPRHDTVYWYQQGPGQDPQFLISFYEKMQSDKGSIPDRFSAQQFSDYHSELNMSSLELGDSALYFCASSLAASPYGYTFGSGTRLTVV.